This T cell receptor (beta chain) was sequenced in a study of T cells in Graves' hyperthyroidism and ophthalmopathy (dated by TCRdb to between 2019 and 2020). Regarding the research as a whole: Peripheral blood samples were taken at the time of initial diagnosis, prior to any treatment. To identify TCR V-J signatures that set the groups apart, the researchers used a discovery cohort of about a hundred patients, made up of under 45 with Graves' ophthalmopathy and about 60 with stable Graves' hyperthyroidism. The approximately 97 discovery patients were randomly divided into training and test sets at a 7:3 ratio. Thyroid tissue and blood T-cell repertoires from several Graves' hyperthyroidism patients were also compared in the study. After sampling, hyperthyroidism patients received methimazole starting at 30 mg daily, and ophthalmopathy patients received high-dose intravenous methylprednisolone. According to the paper, TCR Vbeta CDR3 sequencing was carried out on roughly 130 peripheral blood samples, which came from more than 40 ophthalmopathy, 70 to 80 hyperthyroidism and about 17 progressor patients. Whether ophthalmopathy could be predicted prospectively was tested in an independent validation cohort made up of under 20 hyperthyroidism patients plus 17 patients who later progressed to ophthalmopathy. The paper's findings and limits, for the study overall: In validation, progression to ophthalmopathy was predicted by the model with 55% to 71% sensitivity and roughly 76% specificity, a median of approximately 6.5 months before onset. Sample size was not statistically predetermined, and investigators were not blinded to group allocation. Blood samples also contained most of the expanded thyroid clonotypes (frequency above 0.001), which suggests that blood repertoires may reflect thyroid immune responses. A 13 V-J signature model separated ophthalmopathy from stable hyperthyroidism, with 87.88% sensitivity and 81.08% specificity in cross-validation and 80%/75% in testing.

The junction shows trimming of 6 bases on V and 4 bases on J, plus 17 bases between the germline ends. Taken from the germline V gene, the CDR1 and CDR2 loops are KGHDR and SFDVKD. The CDR3 spans 15 residues, from the cysteine through the phenylalanine. This entry keeps only the CDR3 DNA: 45 bases, framed from base 1. This clonotype was recorded at least ten times. The clone's antigen remains unknown. No quality values exist for individual bases; no much larger clone is one base distant. Amplification of TCR beta CDR3 regions was carried out from RNA transcripts. The TCR CDR3 was subjected to a first round of RT-PCR using the HTBI primer set and the Qiagen OneStep RT-PCR kit. A second multiplex PCR round built the libraries, followed by size selection and purification. The libraries were sequenced on an Illumina HiSeq2000 using paired-end 100 bp reads. The authors processed their data as follows. Raw data were processed with SOAPnuke, discarding reads with adapters, uncalled bases, mean Phred below 15, or no exact constant-primer or identifier match. COPE v1.2.5 was used to merge the high-quality paired reads, and each unique nucleotide sequence was defined as a clonotype. MiTCR v1.1 was used to align clonotypes to the IMGT TRBV, TRBD and TRBJ reference segments. The analysis was restricted to V-J combinations with a frequency above 0.0001, which together covered 99.2% of the repertoires. A TCS score was defined as the ratio between F50 (clonal expansion) and ExV (chaos), using BLOSUM62-based TCRdist between CDR3 peptides within each V-J. Welch's t-statistics and random forest reduced 450 to 600 V-J features to some 14, which were used in a naive Bayes classifier (R e1071). In TCRdb, the public reads were trimmed at Q25 with fastp and aligned with MiXCR, with productive beta chains retained. Rows with one shared CDR3 protein collapse into an entry with the most common genes and DNA. The V and J calls follow TCRdb's processing rather than the paper's. Counted in this sample were under 800,000 distinct CDR3 sequences; 14% of them appeared once. The ten largest clonotypes hold about 9.4% of the sample.

Graves' hyperthyroidism was defined as stable when no progression to ophthalmopathy occurred over 18 months of follow-up. The hyperthyroidism patients were between 18 and 65 years old and newly diagnosed, with a disease duration of less than 2 months. Patients with uncontrolled infections, other autoimmune diseases, pregnancy or lactation were excluded. Clinical symptoms, serum thyroxine and TRAb, thyroid ultrasound, and orbital computed tomography formed the basis for the diagnoses. Ficoll-Paque density gradient centrifugation was used to isolate PBMCs from 8 to 10 ml of fresh peripheral blood. Total RNA was extracted with Trizol reagent, and quality was checked on an Agilent 2100 Bioanalyzer.

The V gene is TRBV24-1 and the J gene is TRBJ1-1; the D gene is possibly TRBD1, with 5 bases matching. This clonotype was obtained from a woman younger than 30 with Graves' hyperthyroidism. Input material: blood. The nucleotide sequence is TGTGCCACCAGTAAATCCGGGACGGCCGGCACTGAAGCTTTCTTT. This codes for CATSKSGTAGTEAFF.